These 29 T cell receptor beta chains share one sample of origin, sequenced in a study of T-cell reconstitution after alpha-beta-depleted transplantation in children. During its preparation, the TCRbeta library received unique molecular identifiers. TCRdb recomputed calls from the PCR reads with MiXCR, one row per CDR3 protein. The table lists about 500,000 distinct CDR3 sequences, about 31% of them singletons, with roughly 2.5% in the top ten. Sequencing used PBMCs from the stem cell graft donor, obtained from the stem cell graft. The receptors derive from a human donor who donated a stem cell graft to a child with aplastic anemia.

J is TRBJ2-1 and V is TRBV20-1; 10 bases agree with TRBD1. V gave up 3 bases and J gave up 8 bases; unmatched junction bases: 7. Germline V gene sequence: CDR1 DFQATT, CDR2 SNEGSKA (reference sequence). The CDR3 consists of 14 residues. CDR3 residues: CSASLTGGIDEQFF. DNA for the CDR3: TGCAGTGCTAGTTTGACAGGGGGCATCGATGAGCAGTTCTTC.

The V and J genes are TRBV29-1 and TRBJ1-1, with a weak D call TRBD1 (6 bases). The CDR3 is 12 residues long. Trimming cost V 6 bases and J 6 bases, with 14 bases left between them. The V gene's germline CDR1 is SQVTM and CDR2 ANQGSEA. CDR3 DNA: TGCAGCGTCGTGGACAGCGAATCTGAAGCTTTCTTT. Translation gives CSVVDSESEAFF.

The chain links TRBV5-1 to TRBJ1-2; D remains ambiguous. Trimming stripped 5 bases from V and 3 bases from J, with 5 bases between. The CDR3 spans 11 residues. CDR1 and CDR2 (germline): SGHRS, YFSETQ. The CDR3 DNA reads TGCGCCAGCAGTGACGACTATGGCTACACCTTC. Its protein product is CASSDDYGYTF. Filled out from reference TRBV5-1 and TRBJ1-2, the complete variable domain reads KAGVTQTPRYLIKTRGQQVTLSCSPISGHRSVSWYQQTPGQGLQFLFEYFSETQRNKGNFPGRFSGRQFSNSRSEMNVSTLELGDSALYLCASSDDYGYTFGSGTRLTVV.

In its sample, this clonotype was seen a few times. This sequence joins TRBV6-6 and TRBJ1-2; TRBD1 matches 10 bases. Losses at the gene ends were 4 bases for V and 14 bases for J; bases not matched to a gene: 10. Germline V gene sequence: CDR1 MNHNY, CDR2 SVGAGI (reference sequence). The CDR3 length is 13 residues. CDR3 sequence reads: CASSSDRGLMATF. CDR3 coding DNA: TGTGCCAGCAGTTCGGACAGGGGGTTGATGGCTACCTTC.

In this sample, this clonotype turned up once. J is TRBJ2-7 and V is TRBV11-3, with D unclear. Germline assignment: CDR1 SGHNT and CDR2 YENEEA. V gave up 5 bases and J gave up 2 bases, with 10 bases separating them. The CDR3 consists of 13 residues. The CDR3 nucleotides are TGTGCCAGCAGCGCCGACGGCCCCTACGAGCAGTACGTC. Translation gives CASSADGPYEQYV.

V gene TRBV12-3 or TRBV12-4 combines with J gene TRBJ1-5; D might be TRBD1 (5 bases). V was pared by 5 bases and J by 0 bases, with 11 bases between. This CDR3 is 15 amino acids long. CDR3 coding DNA: TGTGCCAGCAGTGGTGGGACTCATAGCAATCAGCCCCAGCATTTT. It yields the protein CASSGGTHSNQPQHF.

This clonotype was detected only a few times. This chain joins TRBV7-8 and TRBJ1-2; 7 bases agree with TRBD1. Germline CDR1 reads SGHVS; CDR2 reads FQNEAQ. The trim removed 5 bases at V and 6 bases at J, leaving 12 bases unmatched. The CDR3 is 15 amino acids. CDR3 region: CASSHSDPTGNGYTF. The CDR3 coding sequence is TGTGCCAGCAGCCACTCTGACCCGACAGGGAATGGCTACACCTTC.

This clonotype was found a few times. The genes are TRBV6-5 and TRBJ1-6; TRBD1 matches 8 bases. Trimming cost V 3 bases and J 9 bases; bases outside gene matches: 4. The CDR3 is made up of 14 amino acids. Germline V gene data show CDR1 as MNHEY and CDR2 as SVGAGI. The CDR3 sequence is CASSYTQGASPLHF. DNA for the CDR3: TGTGCCAGCAGTTATACGCAGGGGGCTTCACCCCTCCACTTT.

This clonotype has only a few counts. The chain recombines TRBV30 with TRBJ1-5, with 7 bases fitting TRBD1. Germline lookup yields CDR1 GTSNPN and CDR2 SVGIG (reference sequence). The length of the CDR3 is 12 residues. V dropped 6 bases and J dropped 7; count of bases not matched to a gene: 6. The CDR3 DNA reads as TGTGCCTGTAACAGGGGTGACCAGCCCCAGCATTTT. It specifies CACNRGDQPQHF.

The chain joins TRBV7-9 to TRBJ2-7, with D tentatively TRBD2 (6 bases). In germline, CDR1 is SEHNR, CDR2 FQNEAQ (reference sequence). V was clipped by 5 bases and J by 6 bases, with 14 bases between them. The CDR3 covers 13 residues. CDR3: CASSPELAIEQYV. For the CDR3, the DNA is TGTGCCAGCAGCCCCGAACTAGCTATCGAGCAGTACGTC.

This clonotype was recorded a few times. The chain employs TRBV11-2 and TRBJ2-3; 7 nucleotides align to TRBD2. CDR1 and CDR2 from the germline V gene are SGHAT and FQNNGV. The CDR3 runs to 13 residues. The junction had 4 bases not matched to a gene; V was cut back by 3 bases and J by 7 bases. The CDR3 spells CASSLGGLNTQYF. The CDR3 nucleotides are TGTGCCAGCAGCTTGGGAGGGCTCAATACGCAGTATTTT.

This clonotype was counted between two and nine times. The CDR3 loop is CASRQSTGGYGYTF. In DNA, the CDR3 is TGTGCCAGCAGACAATCGACAGGAGGCTATGGCTACACCTTC. The chain carries TRBV7-9 and TRBJ1-2, with TRBD1 as a possible D gene (6 bases). CDR3 length: 14 amino acids. The V and J ends lost 6 bases and 4 bases respectively, with 15 bases between them. The germline V gene encodes CDR1 SEHNR and CDR2 FQNEAQ (reference sequence).

The V call is TRBV9, the J call TRBJ2-1; 11 positions match TRBD2. Looked up from germline, CDR1 is SGDLS and CDR2 is YYNGEE. The CDR3 is 16 residues long. J gave up 9 bases and V 3 bases, and 11 bases lay outside the gene matches. The CDR3 DNA sequence: TGTGCCAGCAGCGCCCACGGGACTAGCGGTTTGGGTGAGCAGTTCTTC. Residues: CASSAHGTSGLGEQFF.

This clonotype was observed at least ten times. The V gene is TRBV28, the J gene TRBJ1-2, with unresolved D. The CDR3 extends over 11 amino acids. Trimming stripped 6 bases from V and 5 bases from J, with 7 bases between. Germline CDR1 reads MDHEN; CDR2 reads SYDVKM. CDR3: CASSPGYGYTF. CDR3 bases: TGTGCCAGCAGCCCGGGTTATGGCTACACCTTC.

This chain links TRBV12-3 or TRBV12-4 with TRBJ1-1, with D possibly matching TRBD1 (6 bases). The CDR3 extends over 14 amino acids. V was trimmed by 5 bases and J by 0 bases, leaving 10 bases between them. CDR3 region: CASSGRGMNTEAFF. Here the CDR3 DNA reads TGTGCCAGCAGTGGGAGGGGGATGAACACTGAAGCTTTCTTT.

This rearrangement joins TRBV5-8 to TRBJ2-7; 11 bases fit TRBD1. V was clipped by 4 bases and J by 2 bases; unmatched bases: 11. Germline CDR1 SGHTS, CDR2 YDEGEE. This CDR3 is built from 17 residues. The CDR3 loop reads CASSATPDRGHPYEQYF. The CDR3 bases are TGTGCCAGCAGCGCGACGCCGGACAGGGGGCACCCCTACGAGCAGTACTTC.

The chain is built from TRBV29-1 and TRBJ2-7, with D perhaps matching TRBD1 (6 bases). The CDR3 sequence is 14 residues long. Germline V gene sequence: CDR1 SQVTM, CDR2 ANQGSEA. V was clipped by 6 bases and J by 6 bases, with 21 bases between them. The CDR3 here is CSVLSADSPSEQYF. The DNA for the CDR3 is TGCAGCGTCCTGTCGGCGGACAGTCCCAGCGAGCAGTACTTC.

This clonotype was seen only a few times. The rearrangement uses TRBV7-3 and TRBJ2-1; 7 nucleotides agree with TRBD1. The CDR3 extends over 15 amino acids. V shed 5 bases, J shed 2 bases, and the junction held 6 bases outside the gene matches. Germline CDR1 is SGHTA and CDR2 is FQGTGA. CDR3 coding DNA: TGTGCCAGCAGCCCGACGCAGGGGGCCTACAATGAGCAGTTCTTC. Translating it yields CASSPTQGAYNEQFF.

This rearrangement joins TRBV5-6 to TRBJ1-1; D may be TRBD1 (5 bases). V was clipped by 0 bases and J by 7 bases, with 10 bases between them. The CDR3 is 13 amino acids. Germline assignment: CDR1 SGHDT and CDR2 YYEEEE. CDR3 sequence reads: CASSLDRMIEAFF. In DNA form, the CDR3 reads TGTGCCAGCAGCTTGGACAGGATGATTGAAGCTTTCTTT.

The chain employs TRBV20-1 and TRBJ2-7; D might be TRBD1 or TRBD2, each matching 5 bases. The CDR3 runs to 12 residues. Germline-derived CDR1 and CDR2 are DFQATT and SNEGSKA (reference sequence). Trimming removed 6 bases from V and 2 bases from J, with 11 bases in between. This CDR3 reads CSAKGRPYEQYF. The CDR3 bases are TGCAGTGCAAAGGGACGGCCCTACGAGCAGTACTTC.

The J gene is TRBJ1-4, the V gene TRBV10-1; a possible D gene is TRBD1 (5 bases). CDR1 WNHNN and CDR2 SYGVQD come from the germline V gene (reference sequence). Trimming took 7 bases from V and 8 from J, leaving 23 bases between them. The CDR3 extends over 16 amino acids. This chain's CDR3 is CASIGVDSPELEKLFF. For the CDR3, the DNA is TGCGCCAGCATTGGGGTTGACAGCCCAGAGTTGGAAAAACTGTTTTTT.

This rearrangement joins TRBV5-6 to TRBJ2-7; the D gene is possibly TRBD2 (5 bases). Trimming took 4 bases from V and 5 from J, leaving 13 bases between them. Per germline, CDR1 SGHDT and CDR2 YYEEEE. CDR3 size: 13 residues. The CDR3 DNA reads TGTGCCAGCAGCCTTGATCTCGGGGACGAGCAGTACTTC. It encodes CASSLDLGDEQYF.

The V gene is TRBV19, the J gene TRBJ1-2; 9 positions agree with TRBD1. V lost 8 bases, J lost 7 bases, and 14 bases stayed unmatched. Germline V CDR1 and CDR2: LNHDA, SQIVND (reference sequence). This CDR3 contains 15 residues. CDR3 bases: TGTGCCAGTGGGGTTTTTGGGACAGGGTCTTCTGGCTACACCTTC. It codes for CASGVFGTGSSGYTF.

The chain has TRBV11-1 and TRBJ2-1; TRBD2 agrees at 13 bases. CDR3 length: 18 amino acids. The junction had 7 bases not matched to a gene; V was cut back by 5 bases and J by 0 bases. The V gene's germline CDR1 is SGHAT and CDR2 FQDESV (reference sequence). The DNA for the CDR3 is TGTGCCAGCAGCCCTACTAGCGGGAGGGGGAGCTCCTACAATGAGCAGTTCTTC. Amino acids: CASSPTSGRGSSYNEQFF.

The chain has TRBV9 and TRBJ2-3; 8 bases agree with TRBD2. From germline, CDR1 is SGDLS and CDR2 YYNGEE. The V and J ends lost 7 bases and 6 bases, in that order; junction bases with no gene match: 13. This CDR3 is 15 amino acids long. The chain's CDR3 is CASCGTSGGADTQYF. For the CDR3, the DNA is TGTGCCAGCTGCGGAACTAGCGGAGGGGCGGATACGCAGTATTTT.

The V gene is TRBV6-2 or TRBV6-3, the J gene TRBJ2-4; 12 bases agree with TRBD2. CDR1 is MNHEY, CDR2 SVGEGT, per germline. The CDR3 extends over 15 amino acids. Trimming took 5 bases from V and 8 from J; bases not matched to a gene: 7. The CDR3 sequence is CASSPDRLAGDIQYF. CDR3 sequence (DNA): TGTGCCAGCAGTCCCGATCGACTAGCGGGAGACATTCAGTACTTC.

The chain links TRBV30 to TRBJ1-1; TRBD1 is a possible D gene (5 bases). The CDR3 sequence is 13 residues long. V lost 0 bases and J 4 bases, leaving 9 bases between the germline ends. The V gene's germline CDR1 is GTSNPN and CDR2 SVGIG (reference sequence). The CDR3 loop reads CAWSVWGFTEAFF. The DNA for the CDR3 is TGTGCCTGGAGTGTATGGGGGTTCACTGAAGCTTTCTTT. Supplemented by reference TRBV30 and TRBJ1-1, the full variable domain reads SQTIHQWPATLVQPVGSPLSLECTVEGTSNPNLYWYRQAAGRGLQLLFYSVGIGQISSEVPQNLSASRPQDRQFILSSKKLLLSDSGFYLCAWSVWGFTEAFFGQGTRLTVV.

The chain has TRBV20-1 and TRBJ2-3; D is undetermined. V lost 0 bases and J lost 0, with 10 bases in between. The CDR3 has 15 residues. Germline lookup yields CDR1 DFQATT and CDR2 SNEGSKA (reference sequence). This CDR3 reads CSARDNPVSTDTQYF. In DNA, the CDR3 is TGCAGTGCTAGAGATAACCCGGTTAGCACAGATACGCAGTATTTT.

The chain links TRBV5-4 to TRBJ2-3; unclear D gene. CDR1 is SGHNT, CDR2 YYREEE, per germline (reference sequence). CDR3 size: 15 residues. V lost 1 base and J 0 bases, leaving 9 bases between the germline ends. CDR3 DNA sequence: TGTGCCAGCAGCTTGAGCAGCCATAGCACAGATACGCAGTATTTT. Its protein is CASSLSSHSTDTQYF. Using reference TRBV5-4 and TRBJ2-3 for the parts outside the CDR3, the full variable domain is ETGVTQSPTHLIKTRGQQVTLRCSSQSGHNTVSWYQQALGQGPQFIFQYYREEENGRGNFPPRFSGLQFPNYSSELNVNALELDDSALYLCASSLSSHSTDTQYFGPGTRLTVL.